This T cell receptor (beta chain) emerged from a study of OX40 agonist ivuxolimab in advanced cancers. Assay: immunoSEQ multiplex PCR; the TCRdb copy retains only in-frame clones and omits some. Among about 45,000 clones listed, almost 90% were seen once. Between the trimmed V and J ends, which lost 8 bases and 2 bases, there was a span of 3 bases. The length of the CDR3 is 10 residues. The germline CDR1 and CDR2 sequences are SNHLY and FYNNEI. A word on this clone: Its specificity is not known.

Study-level findings and limits: Researchers report that CD8+ T cells had, on average, more expanded clones than CD4+. Antigen specificity remained undetermined for the expanded peripheral T cells.

The sample in question was CD4+ or CD8+ T cells sorted from blood, obtained in a trial of the OX40 agonist ivuxolimab. The V gene is TRBV2, the J gene TRBJ2-5; D is uncertain. The clonotype comes from an adult with an advanced solid tumor such as melanoma, head and neck, liver or kidney cancer. The CDR3 DNA reads TGTGCCAGCGGGCAAGAGACCCAGTACTTC. Its protein product is CASGQETQYF.